Included here is one T cell receptor beta chain sequence, with context. In the authors' methods: Amplified reference gene primers provided the basis for estimating nucleated cell counts. The repertoire was sequenced with immunoSEQ multiplex PCR; TCRdb's copy has only in-frame clones and lacks some. That table supplies the V and J calls and clone size; D and trimming were determined from the DNA. The table records 200,000 to 250,000 clones, approximately 85% of them present only once. The sample comes from a study of blood T cell repertoires in COVID-19. Study information: Spain, Italy and the United States supplied samples that represented acute and convalescent COVID-19. In each case, the material was cDNA or gDNA derived from T cells, B-cell-depleted T cells, or PBMCs.

The receptor was derived from a middle-aged man with acute or convalescent COVID-19. Input material: peripheral blood.

The CDR3 here is CATSPAGLGEKLFF. Written as DNA, the CDR3 is TGTGCCACCTCACCAGCGGGCCTCGGGGAAAAACTGTTTTTT. The V and J genes are TRBV6-5 and TRBJ1-4; D is unresolved. CDR3 length: 14 amino acids. The V and J ends lost 10 bases and 8 bases respectively, with 20 bases between them. The germline V gene has CDR1 MNHEY and CDR2 SVGAGI.